This T cell receptor (beta chain) was profiled in a study of cytomegalovirus exposure and HLA in healthy donors. Use of 60 Vbeta and 13 Jbeta primers characterized the PCR. The data were produced by immunoSEQ multiplex PCR, yet TCRdb's version contains in-frame clones alone and is incomplete. Of 100,000 or so clones in the sample, around 73% are singletons; the top ten hold 1.3%. CDR1 MNHNY and CDR2 SVGAGI come from the germline V gene (reference sequence). The length of the CDR3 is 13 residues. V shed 7 bases and J 1 base; nucleotides not matched to a gene: 2. Overall study results and limits: TCR beta chains associated with HLA were, in a later analysis, more clonally expanded than equally common others.

As regards this clone: Its antigen remains unidentified.

These donors counted as nominally healthy when sampled, but unrecorded immune exposures were likely. The chain carries TRBV6-6 and TRBJ2-3; 7 positions match TRBD2. Specimen: PBMCs. The clonotype comes from a man aged 25 to 40 in good health and CMV-seronegative. The DNA of the CDR3 is TGTGCCAGCAAGCGGGGACGCACAGATACGCAGTATTTT. Its protein product is CASKRGRTDTQYF.